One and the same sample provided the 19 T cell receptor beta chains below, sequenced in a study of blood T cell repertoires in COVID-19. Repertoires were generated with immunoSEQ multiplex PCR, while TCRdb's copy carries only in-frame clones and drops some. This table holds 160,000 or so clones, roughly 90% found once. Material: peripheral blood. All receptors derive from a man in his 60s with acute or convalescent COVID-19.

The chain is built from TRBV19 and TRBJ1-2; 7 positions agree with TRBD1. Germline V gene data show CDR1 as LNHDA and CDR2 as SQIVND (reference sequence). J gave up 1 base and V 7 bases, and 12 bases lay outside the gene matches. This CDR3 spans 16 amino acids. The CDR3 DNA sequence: TGTGCCAGTAATACTCCAATAGGGACAGATAACTATGGCTACACCTTC. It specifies CASNTPIGTDNYGYTF.

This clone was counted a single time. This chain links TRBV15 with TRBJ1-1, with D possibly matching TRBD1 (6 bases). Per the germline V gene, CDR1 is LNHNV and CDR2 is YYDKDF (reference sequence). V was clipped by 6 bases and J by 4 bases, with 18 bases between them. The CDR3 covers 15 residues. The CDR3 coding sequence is TGTGCCACCAGACCAGGGGACATTCGGGGCACTGAAGCTTTCTTT. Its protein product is CATRPGDIRGTEAFF.

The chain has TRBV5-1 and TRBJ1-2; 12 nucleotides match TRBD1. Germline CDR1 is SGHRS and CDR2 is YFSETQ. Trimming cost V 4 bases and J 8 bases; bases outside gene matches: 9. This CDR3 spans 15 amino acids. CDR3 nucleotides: TGCGCCAGCAGCCCGGGACAGGGGGCGAGGGAGGGCTACACCTTC. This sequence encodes CASSPGQGAREGYTF.

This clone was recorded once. The DNA for the CDR3 is TGTGCCAGCAGCCCTGGACAGGGTCGAGAGACCCAGTACTTC. Translated, it gives CASSPGQGRETQYF. This sequence joins TRBV7-9 and TRBJ2-5; 8 bases are shared with TRBD1. CDR1 SEHNR and CDR2 FQNEAQ come from the germline V gene (reference sequence). This CDR3 has 14 residues. V trimming: 5 bases; J trimming: 4 bases; junction bases outside the gene matches: 6.

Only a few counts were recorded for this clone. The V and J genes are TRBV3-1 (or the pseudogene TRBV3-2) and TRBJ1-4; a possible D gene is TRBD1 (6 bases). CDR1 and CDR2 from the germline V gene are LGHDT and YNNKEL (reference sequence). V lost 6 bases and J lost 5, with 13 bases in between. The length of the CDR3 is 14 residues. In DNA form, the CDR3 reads TGTGCCAGCAGTCGTAGACAGGAAAATGAAAAACTGTTTTTT. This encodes CASSRRQENEKLFF.

The CDR3 DNA is TGCGCCAGCAGCCAGGCGCACCGCAGGGGGCGGAACACAGATACGCAGTATTTT. It encodes CASSQAHRRGRNTDTQYF. The V and J genes are TRBV4-1 and TRBJ2-3; 8 nucleotides agree with TRBD1. Per germline, CDR1 MGHRA and CDR2 YSYEKL. The CDR3 spans 18 residues. V shed 3 bases, J shed 2 bases, and the junction held 13 bases outside the gene matches.

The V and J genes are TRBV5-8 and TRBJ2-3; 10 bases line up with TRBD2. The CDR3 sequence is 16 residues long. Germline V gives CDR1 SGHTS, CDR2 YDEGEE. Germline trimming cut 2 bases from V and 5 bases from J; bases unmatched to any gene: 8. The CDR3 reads CASSLRIAGGKDTQYF. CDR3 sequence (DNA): TGTGCCAGCAGCTTACGGATAGCGGGGGGAAAAGATACGCAGTATTTT.

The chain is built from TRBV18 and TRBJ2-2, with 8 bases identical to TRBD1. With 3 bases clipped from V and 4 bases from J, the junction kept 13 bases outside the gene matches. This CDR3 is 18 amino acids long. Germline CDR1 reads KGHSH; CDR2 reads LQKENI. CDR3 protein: CASSPSRTGKSSTGELFF. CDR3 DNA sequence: TGTGCCAGCTCACCTTCACGGACAGGGAAGTCTAGCACCGGGGAGCTGTTTTTT.

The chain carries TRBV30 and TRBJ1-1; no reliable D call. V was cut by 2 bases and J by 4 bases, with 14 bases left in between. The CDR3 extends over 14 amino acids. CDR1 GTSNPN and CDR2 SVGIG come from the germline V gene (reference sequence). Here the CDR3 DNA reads TGTGCCTGGAGTTCCGGAGGGCTGAGCACTGAAGCTTTCTTT. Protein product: CAWSSGGLSTEAFF. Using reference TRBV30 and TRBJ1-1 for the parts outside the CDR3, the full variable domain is SQTIHQWPATLVQPVGSPLSLECTVEGTSNPNLYWYRQAAGRGLQLLFYSVGIGQISSEVPQNLSASRPQDRQFILSSKKLLLSDSGFYLCAWSSGGLSTEAFFGQGTRLTVV.

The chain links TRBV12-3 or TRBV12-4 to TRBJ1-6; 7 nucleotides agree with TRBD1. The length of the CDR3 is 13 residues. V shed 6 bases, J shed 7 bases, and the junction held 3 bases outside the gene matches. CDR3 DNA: TGTGCCAGCAGACAGGGGCGAAATTCACCCCTCCACTTT. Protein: CASRQGRNSPLHF.

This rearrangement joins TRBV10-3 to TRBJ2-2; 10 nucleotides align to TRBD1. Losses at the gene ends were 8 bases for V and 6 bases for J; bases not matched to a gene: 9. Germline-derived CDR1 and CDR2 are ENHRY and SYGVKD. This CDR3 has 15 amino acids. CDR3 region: CAIRARQGAAGELFF. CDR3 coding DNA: TGTGCCATCCGAGCCCGACAGGGGGCGGCCGGGGAGCTGTTTTTT.

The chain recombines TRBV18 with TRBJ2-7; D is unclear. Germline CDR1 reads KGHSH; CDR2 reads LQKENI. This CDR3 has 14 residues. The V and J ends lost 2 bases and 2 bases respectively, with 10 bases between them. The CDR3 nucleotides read TGTGCCAGCTCACCAGCGGATCAGACCTACGAGCAGTACTTC. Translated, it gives CASSPADQTYEQYF.

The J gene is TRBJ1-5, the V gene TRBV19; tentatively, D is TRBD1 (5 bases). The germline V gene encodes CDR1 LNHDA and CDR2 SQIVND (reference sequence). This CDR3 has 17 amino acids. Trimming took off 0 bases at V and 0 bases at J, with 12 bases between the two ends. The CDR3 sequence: CASSIELTVYSNQPQHF. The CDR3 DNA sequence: TGTGCCAGTAGTATAGAGTTGACAGTATATAGCAATCAGCCCCAGCATTTT.

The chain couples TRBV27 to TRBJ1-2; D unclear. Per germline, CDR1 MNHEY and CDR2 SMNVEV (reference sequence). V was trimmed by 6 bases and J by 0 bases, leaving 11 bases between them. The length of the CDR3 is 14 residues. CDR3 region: CASRRNPANYGYTF. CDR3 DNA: TGTGCCAGCAGACGAAATCCGGCTAACTATGGCTACACCTTC.

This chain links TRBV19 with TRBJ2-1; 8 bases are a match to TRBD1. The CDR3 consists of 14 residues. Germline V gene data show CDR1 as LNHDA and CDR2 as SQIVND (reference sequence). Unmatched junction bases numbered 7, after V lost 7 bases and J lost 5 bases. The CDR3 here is CASIRTGQDNEQFF. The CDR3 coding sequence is TGTGCCAGTATTCGGACAGGGCAGGACAATGAGCAGTTCTTC.

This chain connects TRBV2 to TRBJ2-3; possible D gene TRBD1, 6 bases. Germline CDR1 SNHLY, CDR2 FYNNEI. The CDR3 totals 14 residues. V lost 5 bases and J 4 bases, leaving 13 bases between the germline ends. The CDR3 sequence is CASSTQGRADTQYF. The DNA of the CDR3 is TGTGCCAGCAGTACGCAGGGGCGCGCAGATACGCAGTATTTT.

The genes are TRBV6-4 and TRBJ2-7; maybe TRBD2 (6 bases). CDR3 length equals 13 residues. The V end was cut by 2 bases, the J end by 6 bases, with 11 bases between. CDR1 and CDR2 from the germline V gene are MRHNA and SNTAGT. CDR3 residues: CASSDRGGVEQYF. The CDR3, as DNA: TGTGCCAGCAGTGACCGGGGAGGTGTCGAGCAGTACTTC.

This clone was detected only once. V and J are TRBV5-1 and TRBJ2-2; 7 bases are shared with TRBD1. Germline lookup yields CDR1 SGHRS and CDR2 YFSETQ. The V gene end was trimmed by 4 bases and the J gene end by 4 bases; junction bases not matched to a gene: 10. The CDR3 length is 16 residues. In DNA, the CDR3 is TGCGCCAGCAGCCCCGAGGTAGGGACAGCCACCGGGGAGCTGTTTTTT. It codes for CASSPEVGTATGELFF.

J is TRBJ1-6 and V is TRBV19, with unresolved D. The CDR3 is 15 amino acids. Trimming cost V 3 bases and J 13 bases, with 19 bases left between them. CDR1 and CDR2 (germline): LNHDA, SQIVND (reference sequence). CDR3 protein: CASSIAGNPGFPLHF. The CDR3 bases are TGTGCCAGTAGTATCGCAGGCAACCCGGGATTTCCCCTCCACTTT.